This T cell receptor (beta chain) came from a study of blood T cell repertoires in COVID-19. Study as a whole: Sample material is recorded as cDNA or gDNA derived from T cells, B-cell-depleted T cells, or PBMCs.

Original data processing: Amplified reference gene primers provided the basis for estimating nucleated cell counts. Assay used: immunoSEQ multiplex PCR; TCRdb lists only in-frame clones, some missing. V, J and clone size are taken as reported in that table, and D and trimming were inferred from the DNA itself. The sample records around 64,000 clones, about 90% being singletons. The V end was cut by 2 bases, the J end by 6 bases, with 11 bases between. The CDR3 contains 14 residues. Germline CDR1 is LGHDT and CDR2 is YNNKEL (reference sequence). The clonotype was recovered from a man aged 80 or over in a cohort sampled during active COVID-19. Sequenced: peripheral blood. The V call is TRBV3-1 (or the pseudogene TRBV3-2), the J call TRBJ2-1; D might be TRBD2 (7 bases). This CDR3 is CASSQFGGLNEQFF. As DNA, the CDR3 is TGTGCCAGCAGCCAATTCGGGGGGCTCAATGAGCAGTTCTTC.